This entry concerns a single T cell receptor beta chain. The method was immunoSEQ multiplex PCR; TCRdb's version includes in-frame clones alone and lacks a portion of them. The sample lists about 180,000 clones; roughly four fifths were seen once. The sample is drawn from a study of blood T cell repertoires in COVID-19. Study context: Samples representing acute and convalescent COVID-19 were sourced from the United States, Italy and Spain.

Germline V gene data show CDR1 as SEHNR and CDR2 as FQNEAQ (reference sequence). V lost 2 bases and J 1 base, leaving 6 bases between the germline ends. The CDR3 consists of 14 residues. Recruited during active infection, patients (from Seattle) were subsequently followed longitudinally. The source material was peripheral blood. The origin of this receptor is a woman aged 70 to 79 with COVID-19, enrolled during active disease. The chain links TRBV7-9 to TRBJ1-3; D not resolved. The CDR3 protein is CASSLPRSGNTIYF. Written as DNA, the CDR3 is TGTGCCAGCAGCTTACCGAGGTCTGGAAACACCATATATTTT.